Following are 13 T cell receptor beta chains from one sample sequenced in a study of T cell changes during pregnancy in multiple sclerosis. Generated by immunoSEQ multiplex PCR, the TCRdb table keeps only in-frame clones and is missing some. The sample consists of roughly 47,000 clones, 90% to 95% of them appearing once. The sample in question was CD8+ T cells from peripheral blood mononuclear cells, obtained before pregnancy. The receptors here all came from a female donor with multiple sclerosis, enrolled in a pregnancy study.

The chain is built from TRBV4-3 and TRBJ2-7; 10 bases line up with TRBD2. CDR3 length: 16 amino acids. V trimming: 1 base; J trimming: 3 bases; junction bases outside the gene matches: 6. CDR1 is LGHNA and CDR2 is YSLEER in the germline V gene. In DNA form, the CDR3 reads TGCGCCAGCAGCCAAGGAGCTAGCGGGAGTAACTACGAGCAGTACTTC. Translating it yields CASSQGASGSNYEQYF.

This sequence joins TRBV5-6 and TRBJ2-1; TRBD2 might be the D (7 bases). This CDR3 comprises 14 residues. Germline CDR1 is SGHDT and CDR2 is YYEEEE. V was shortened by 6 bases and J by 0 bases, with 10 bases between the two germline ends. The CDR3 is CASTGGTSYNEQFF. The CDR3 DNA sequence: TGTGCCAGCACGGGGGGCACCTCCTACAATGAGCAGTTCTTC.

The chain uses TRBV15 and TRBJ2-5; TRBD2 matches at 10 bases. CDR1 and CDR2 from the germline V gene are LNHNV and YYDKDF (reference sequence). V was clipped by 6 bases and J by 1 base; unmatched bases: 5. This CDR3 has 15 residues. CDR3 DNA sequence: TGTGCCACCAGTCGGGAGCGGGAGGGCCAAGAGACCCAGTACTTC. Translation: CATSREREGQETQYF.

J is TRBJ2-7 and V is TRBV5-1; 7 nucleotides align to TRBD1. J was trimmed by 0 bases and V by 7 bases; bases with no gene match: 1. The CDR3 extends over 12 amino acids. CDR1 SGHRS and CDR2 YFSETQ come from the germline V gene. The CDR3 nucleotides are TGCGCCAGCCGGGACAGCTCCTACGAGCAGTACTTC. This translates into CASRDSSYEQYF.

Here the CDR3 reads CASRTSGSTSTDTQYF. The CDR3 bases are TGCGCCAGCAGAACTAGCGGGAGCACTAGCACAGATACGCAGTATTTT. The chain has TRBV10-2 and TRBJ2-3; the match to TRBD2 covers 11 bases. The CDR3 totals 16 residues. V shed 6 bases, J shed 0 bases, and the junction held 5 bases outside the gene matches. Germline V gives CDR1 WSHSY, CDR2 SAAADI.

This rearrangement joins TRBV19 to TRBJ2-7, with 9 bases fitting TRBD1. The germline V gene has CDR1 LNHDA and CDR2 SQIVND (reference sequence). V shed 0 bases, J shed 6 bases, and the junction held 12 bases outside the gene matches. There are 17 residues in the CDR3. CDR3 coding DNA: TGTGCCAGTAGTATAGACTCCTTCGGGACAGGGACATCCGAGCAGTACTTC. Translated, it gives CASSIDSFGTGTSEQYF. Looking up the rest from reference TRBV19 and TRBJ2-7 gives the full variable domain: DGGITQSPKYLFRKEGQNVTLSCEQNLNHDAMYWYRQDPGQGLRLIYYSQIVNDFQKGDIAEGYSVSREKKESFPLTVTSAQKNPTAFYLCASSIDSFGTGTSEQYFGPGTRLTVT.

CDR3 in DNA: TGTGCCACAGGGGGCAGTCAGCCCCAGCATTTT. Amino acid sequence: CATGGSQPQHF. The rearrangement links TRBV28 to TRBJ1-5, with 8 positions matching TRBD1. The junction had 2 bases not matched to a gene; V was cut back by 10 bases and J by 6 bases. In germline, CDR1 is MDHEN, CDR2 SYDVKM. This CDR3 comprises 11 residues.

The genes are TRBV29-1 and TRBJ2-5, with D perhaps TRBD1 (6 bases). The CDR3 sequence is 14 residues long. The V end was cut by 3 bases, the J end by 7 bases, with 18 bases between. CDR1 is SQVTM and CDR2 is ANQGSEA in the germline V gene. The CDR3 sequence: CSVDDIQGPGTQYF. CDR3 DNA sequence: TGCAGCGTTGACGACATACAGGGCCCAGGGACCCAGTACTTC.

This chain uses TRBV7-9 with TRBJ1-3; 7 bases agree with TRBD1. Losses at the gene ends were 5 bases for V and 2 bases for J; bases not matched to a gene: 15. This CDR3 has 18 residues. Germline-derived CDR1 and CDR2 are SEHNR and FQNEAQ (reference sequence). The CDR3 sequence: CASSLLKGARSPGNTIYF. CDR3 DNA: TGTGCCAGCAGCCTTCTGAAGGGGGCGCGAAGTCCTGGAAACACCATATATTTT.

CDR3 coding DNA: TGTGCCAGCAGTGAGAGAGCGGGAGAGGGCAATGAGCAGTTCTTC. Its protein is CASSERAGEGNEQFF. The chain links TRBV6-4 to TRBJ2-1; TRBD2 matches at 8 bases. This CDR3 spans 15 amino acids. J gave up 6 bases and V 3 bases, and 7 bases lay outside the gene matches. The V gene's germline CDR1 is MRHNA and CDR2 SNTAGT.

The rearrangement uses TRBV15 and TRBJ1-4; possible D gene TRBD1, 6 bases. The CDR3 loop spans 13 amino acids. Trimming left V 5 bases short and J 6 bases short, with 10 bases between. Germline CDR1 and CDR2: LNHNV and YYDKDF (reference sequence). This CDR3 is CATSGDTDEKLFF. In nucleotides, the CDR3 is TGTGCCACCAGCGGGGACACGGATGAAAAACTGTTTTTT.

V usage is TRBV5-1 and J usage is TRBJ2-3, with 7 bases aligning to TRBD2. In germline, CDR1 is SGHRS, CDR2 YFSETQ. V was clipped by 6 bases and J by 6 bases; unmatched bases: 13. CDR3 size: 15 residues. The CDR3 loop reads CASTSSRLAGDTQYF. CDR3 bases: TGCGCCAGCACCTCCTCACGACTAGCAGGGGATACGCAGTATTTT.

The rearrangement uses TRBV2 and TRBJ2-3; no firm D call. This CDR3 comprises 16 residues. V was pared by 0 bases and J by 4 bases, with 14 bases between. Germline CDR1 is SNHLY and CDR2 is FYNNEI. The chain's CDR3 is CASSEALTRFSDTQYF. The CDR3 nucleotides read TGTGCCAGCAGTGAAGCGTTGACAAGATTTTCAGATACGCAGTATTTT.